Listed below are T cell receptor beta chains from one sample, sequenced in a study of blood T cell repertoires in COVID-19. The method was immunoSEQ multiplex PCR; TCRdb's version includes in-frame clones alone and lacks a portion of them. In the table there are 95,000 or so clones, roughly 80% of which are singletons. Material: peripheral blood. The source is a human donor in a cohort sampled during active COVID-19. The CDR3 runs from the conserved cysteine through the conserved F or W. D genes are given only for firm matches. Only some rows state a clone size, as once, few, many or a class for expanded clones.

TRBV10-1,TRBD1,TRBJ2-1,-,CASSDQTGGSYNEQFF,TGCGCCAGCAGTGACCAAACAGGGGGTTCCTACAATGAGCAGTTCTTC
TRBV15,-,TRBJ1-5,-,CATSRQGSQPQHF,TGTGCCACCAGCAGACAGGGGAGTCAGCCCCAGCATTTT
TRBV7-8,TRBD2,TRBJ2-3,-,CASSPVGLPTDTQYF,TGTGCCAGCAGCCCCGTGGGACTACCCACAGATACGCAGTATTTT
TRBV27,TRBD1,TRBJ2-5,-,CASSSYRGSETQYF,TGTGCCAGCAGTTCCTACAGGGGTTCGGAGACCCAGTACTTC
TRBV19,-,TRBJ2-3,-,CASSMSRTDTQYF,TGTGCCAGTAGTATGAGCCGCACAGATACGCAGTATTTT
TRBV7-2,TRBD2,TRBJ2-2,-,CASSPELAGGATGELFF,TGTGCCAGCAGCCCAGAGCTAGCGGGGGGGGCCACCGGGGAGCTGTTTTTT
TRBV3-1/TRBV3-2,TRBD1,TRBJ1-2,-,CASSQARDRGLGYTF,TGTGCCAGCAGCCAAGCCCGGGACAGGGGGCTAGGCTACACCTTC
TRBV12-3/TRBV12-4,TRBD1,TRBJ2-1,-,CASSQTTGNEQFF,TGTGCCAGCAGCCAAACGACAGGGAATGAGCAGTTCTTC
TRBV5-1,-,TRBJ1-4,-,CASSVTTNEKLFF,TGCGCCAGTTCGGTGACAACTAATGAAAAACTGTTTTTT
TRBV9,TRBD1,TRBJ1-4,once,CASSPRTGGGGEKLFF,TGTGCCAGCAGCCCCAGGACAGGGGGCGGGGGGGAAAAACTGTTTTTT
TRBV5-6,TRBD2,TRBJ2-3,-,CASSLMRLAETDTQYF,TGTGCCAGCAGCTTGATGCGACTAGCGGAGACAGATACGCAGTATTTT
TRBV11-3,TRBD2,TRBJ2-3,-,CASSAPTSGGAGDTQYF,TGTGCCAGCAGCGCCCCGACTAGCGGGGGGGCCGGAGATACGCAGTATTTT
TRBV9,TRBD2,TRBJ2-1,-,CASSVQGGGTYNEQFF,TGTGCCAGCAGCGTCCAAGGCGGGGGGACCTACAATGAGCAGTTCTTC
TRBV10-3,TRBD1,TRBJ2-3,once,CAISASGQLSTDTQYF,TGTGCCATCAGTGCGTCGGGACAGCTAAGCACAGATACGCAGTATTTT
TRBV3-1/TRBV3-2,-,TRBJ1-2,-,CASSQAGGRGGYTF,TGTGCCAGCAGCCAAGCGGGGGGGCGCGGTGGCTACACCTTC
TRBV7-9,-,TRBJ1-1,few,CASSFRQTQNTEAFF,TGTGCCAGCAGCTTCCGACAGACCCAAAACACTGAAGCTTTCTTT
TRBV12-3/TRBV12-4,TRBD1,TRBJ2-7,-,CASRGTGSEQYF,TGTGCCAGCAGGGGGACAGGATCCGAGCAGTACTTC
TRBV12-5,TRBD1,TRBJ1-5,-,CASGSGGQGNQPQHF,TGTGCTAGTGGTTCAGGGGGCCAAGGCAATCAGCCCCAGCATTTT
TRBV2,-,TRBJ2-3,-,CASSVWASTDTQYF,TGTGCCAGCAGTGTGTGGGCTAGCACAGATACGCAGTATTTT
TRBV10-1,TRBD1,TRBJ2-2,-,CASRHRGRGNTGELFF,TGCGCCAGCAGGCACAGGGGGCGGGGTAACACCGGGGAGCTGTTTTTT
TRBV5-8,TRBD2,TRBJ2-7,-,CASRRETGEQYF,TGTGCCAGCAGGCGGGAGACCGGCGAGCAGTACTTC
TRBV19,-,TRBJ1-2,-,CASSMVAGNYGYTF,TGTGCCAGTAGTATGGTTGCAGGCAACTATGGCTACACCTTC
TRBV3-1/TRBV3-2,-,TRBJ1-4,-,CASSQVHRISTNEKLFF,TGTGCCAGCAGCCAAGTCCACAGGATCTCAACTAATGAAAAACTGTTTTTT
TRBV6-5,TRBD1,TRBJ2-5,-,CASSKDRGNQETQYF,TGTGCCAGCAGTAAGGACAGGGGGAACCAAGAGACCCAGTACTTC
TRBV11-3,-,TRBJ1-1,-,CASNVRSCTEAFF,TGTGCCAGCAATGTGAGGTCTTGCACTGAAGCTTTCTTT
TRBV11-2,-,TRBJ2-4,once,CASSLEGWGVPNKNIQYF,TGTGCCAGCAGCTTAGAGGGATGGGGGGTTCCTAACAAGAACATTCAGTACTTC
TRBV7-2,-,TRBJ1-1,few,CASSFYSAEAFF,TGTGCCAGCAGCTTTTATTCGGCTGAAGCTTTCTTT
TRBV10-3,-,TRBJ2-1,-,CAISGGQPSAEQFF,TGTGCCATCAGTGGGGGGCAGCCCTCGGCTGAGCAGTTCTTC
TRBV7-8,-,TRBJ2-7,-,CASSLDIRSPEQYF,TGTGCCAGCAGCTTAGATATTCGTAGCCCCGAGCAGTACTTC
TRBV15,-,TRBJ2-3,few,CATSRERGNTDTQYF,TGTGCCACCAGCAGAGAACGGGGAAACACAGATACGCAGTATTTT